This TCR beta chain was captured by sequencing in a study of vaccination effects on CD4 cells after COVID-19 (dated by TCRdb to 2022 to 2024). At the level of the whole study: Participants received two doses of either the BNT162b2 or the mRNA-1273 mRNA SARS-CoV-2 vaccine. In both COVID-19 convalescent patients and infection-naive vaccine recipients, the study compared SARS-CoV-2 spike-specific CD4+ TCR repertoires from before mRNA vaccination with those from after it. A total of ten to eleven COVID-19 convalescent patients and a handful of SARS-CoV-2-naive healthy vaccine recipients were included in the full study. The Oncomine TCR Beta short-read assay on an Illumina iSeq 100 was used to sequence cultures from other donors in the study.

The paper as a whole reports these results and caveats: In healthy vaccine recipients, vaccine-induced clones were almost all SARS-CoV-2 mono-reactive, with only 1 of 255 being cross-reactive with common cold coronaviruses. Only a small number of convalescent patients were included, and no early post-infection timepoints were available, which limited the study. Marked clonal contraction was observed in both infection-induced and vaccine-induced clones at late post-vaccination timepoints, consistent with waning T cell responses.

Library preparation was by the immunoSEQ multiplex PCR assay. DNA from the CD4+ T cells that had been cultured and isolated underwent TCR beta CDR3 sequencing. On the study's bioinformatics: Non-productive TCR sequences were removed, reads were trimmed to the CDR3 region, and CDR3s of at least 7 amino acids were retained. The MANAFEST web app was used to identify antigen-specific clonotypes by comparing expansion in peptide wells with expansion in reference cultures. For clones to be considered positive, expansion at FDR<0.05 versus reference and all other wells, an odds ratio above 5, and a frequency above 0.1% in two replicate wells were required. A clonotype was called cross-reactive if it was significantly expanded both in SARS-CoV-2 spike wells and in at least one common cold coronavirus spike condition. CDR3 similarity was assessed by Levenshtein distance using the stringdist R package, and unrooted trees were constructed with ape in R 3.6.1. TCRdb holds this immuneACCESS table with in-frame rearrangements only. Some clones are missing; in checked studies, unresolved V genes explain under half, and the rest has no known cause. V, J and clone size derive from that table, while D and trimming were established from the DNA sequence. This sample comprises some 68,000 clones, 80% of them detected only once. The ten biggest clones cover 10% to 15% of the sample.

On this clone itself: Its antigen is unknown. Base quality data are lacking; no much larger clone is found one base away.

To identify antigen-specific CD4+ T cell clonotypes by their expansion, the ViraFEST assay first stimulated PBMC with viral peptide pools and then applied TCR sequencing. After around 11 days of culture, CD4+ T cells were isolated with the EasySep CD4+ T cell isolation kit. Healthy vaccine recipients had no prior SARS-CoV-2 infection, confirmed by negative nucleocapsid antibodies before and after vaccination. Each well held two million PBMC cultured in IMDM containing approximately 5.2% human AB serum, around 9.3 IU/ml IL-2 and gentamicin, along with around 11 ug/ml peptides. On days 3 and 7, half of the culture medium was replaced with fresh IL-2-containing medium. Unless otherwise noted, each peptide stimulation condition was cultured in triplicate wells. PBMC were separated from whole blood using Ficoll-Paque Plus gradient centrifugation and were then either cryopreserved at -140C or used fresh. The overlapping peptide pools covered the spike proteins of SARS-CoV-2 and of the common cold coronaviruses HCoV-NL63, HCoV-OC43 and HCoV-229E. The QIAamp micro DNA kit was used to extract genomic DNA from the cultured CD4+ T cells.

CDR1 and CDR2 are drawn from the germline V gene: SGHRS, YFSETQ. Measured from the cysteine to the phenylalanine, the CDR3 is 13 residues long. Only the CDR3 DNA is retained, 39 bases long and in frame from the first base. V is pared back by 4 bases and J by 11 bases, with 15 bases lying between the germline termini. This TCR was sampled from a human donor who received a COVID-19 vaccine. The rearranged chain carries TRBV5-1 and TRBJ1-4; TRBD1 is possibly the D segment (6 matching bases). This material consisted of CD4+ T cells from PBMCs cultured with SARS-CoV-2 spike peptides, taken before COVID-19 vaccination. The cell subset or site label, read with the paper, signifies: SARS-CoV-2 spike overlapping peptide pool stimulation. The nucleotides read TGCGCCAGCAGCAGCTTACAGGGAGAGAAACTGTTTTTT. Its translation is CASSSLQGEKLFF.